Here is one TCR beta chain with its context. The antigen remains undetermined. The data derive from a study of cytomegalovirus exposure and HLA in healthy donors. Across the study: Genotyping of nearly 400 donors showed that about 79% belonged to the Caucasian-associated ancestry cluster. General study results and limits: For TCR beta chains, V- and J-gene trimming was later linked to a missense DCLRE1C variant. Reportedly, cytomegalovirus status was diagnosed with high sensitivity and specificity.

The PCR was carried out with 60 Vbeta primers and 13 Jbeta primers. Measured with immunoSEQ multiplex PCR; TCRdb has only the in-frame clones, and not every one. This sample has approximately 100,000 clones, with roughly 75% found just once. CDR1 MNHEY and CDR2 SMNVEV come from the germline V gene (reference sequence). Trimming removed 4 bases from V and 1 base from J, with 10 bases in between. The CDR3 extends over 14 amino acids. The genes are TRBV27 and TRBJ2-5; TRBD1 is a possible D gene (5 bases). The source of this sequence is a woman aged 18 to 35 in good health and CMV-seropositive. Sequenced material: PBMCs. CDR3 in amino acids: CASSSWGSQETQYF. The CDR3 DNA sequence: TGTGCCAGCAGTTCGTGGGGCAGCCAAGAGACCCAGTACTTC.